These 5 T cell receptor beta chains were sequenced from one sample in a study of human T cells and chemical hapten exposure. Time point: pre-sensitization, week 0. Treatment: therapeutic diphenylcyclopropenone sensitization with weekly scalp DPC. TCRdb redid the calling of the RACE reads with MiXCR, one entry per CDR3 protein. The sample lists about 98,000 distinct CDR3 sequences, about 10% seen once, with about 3% in the top ten. Sequenced here: whole blood, sampled in connection with sensitization to the hapten diphenylcyclopropenone (DPC). These receptors were taken from a woman in her sixties or seventies with alopecia areata. Some clones in this sample may be carry-over from other donors' samples.

V usage is TRBV20-1 and J usage is TRBJ1-3, with 8 bases lining up with TRBD1. The junction had 2 bases not matched to a gene; V was cut back by 1 base and J by 3 bases. CDR1 and CDR2 from the germline V gene are DFQATT and SNEGSKA (reference sequence). This CDR3 has 14 amino acids. The DNA of the CDR3 is TGCAGTGCTAGAGCAGGGGGCAATGGAAACACCATATATTTT. Translated, it gives CSARAGGNGNTIYF.

This clonotype was counted between two and nine times. The chain recombines TRBV7-9 with TRBJ2-1, with 12 bases that match TRBD2. V trimming: 2 bases; J trimming: 9 bases; junction bases outside the gene matches: 5. Looked up from germline, CDR1 is SEHNR and CDR2 is FQNEAQ (reference sequence). CDR3 length equals 15 residues. CDR3 sequence reads: CASSLRLAGGSEQFF. Here the CDR3 DNA reads TGTGCCAGCAGCTTAAGGCTAGCGGGGGGGAGTGAGCAGTTCTTC.

V and J are TRBV4-2 and TRBJ1-1, with 8 bases that match TRBD1. The CDR3 sequence is 15 residues long. The germline V gene has CDR1 LGHNA and CDR2 YNFKEQ. The trim removed 4 bases at V and 5 bases at J, leaving 9 bases unmatched. CDR3 amino acids: CASSPDRTGWTEAFF. The CDR3 nucleotides are TGTGCCAGCAGCCCCGATCGGACAGGGTGGACTGAAGCTTTCTTT.

This clonotype has a count of ten or more. V and J are TRBV15 and TRBJ2-7, with D maybe TRBD2 (5 bases). Germline assignment: CDR1 LNHNV and CDR2 YYDKDF (reference sequence). The CDR3 extends over 15 amino acids. V lost 0 bases and J lost 5, with 14 bases in between. The CDR3 spells CATSRDRGIQDEQYF. The CDR3 DNA reads as TGTGCCACCAGCAGAGATCGGGGTATTCAAGACGAGCAGTACTTC.

Note on this clonotype: It may be a read error: a sequence one base away is much more abundant. The chain recombines TRBV7-2 with TRBJ1-1; D uncertain. Looked up from germline, CDR1 is SGHTA and CDR2 is FQGNSA. This CDR3 spans 13 amino acids. DNA of the CDR3: TGTGCCAGCAGCTTAGGTCCGAACACTGATGCTTTCTTT. As protein: CASSLGPNTDAFF.